The next 30 T cell receptor beta chains were all read from a single sample in a study of blood T cell repertoires in COVID-19 (dated by TCRdb to 2018 to 2020). Library prep was done by the immunoSEQ multiplex PCR assay. The source is immuneACCESS, and TCRdb retained only in-frame sequences with V and J called. Part of the clones is not carried over; for the studies checked, unresolved V genes explain less than half of this, and the remainder is unexplained. This sample gives 200,000 or so clones in total; roughly four fifths of them show up just once. Jointly, the top ten make up approximately 6.9% of the sample. Sample: peripheral blood. Receptor source: a human donor with acute or convalescent COVID-19. The donor label of this sample is uncertain.

The chain is built from TRBV7-8 and TRBJ2-7, with 9 bases aligning to TRBD1. Germline V gene data show CDR1 as SGHVS and CDR2 as FQNEAQ. V was clipped by 5 bases and J by 6 bases; unmatched bases: 8. The CDR3 contains 14 residues. Here the CDR3 DNA reads TGTGCCAGCAGCCCACGGACAGGGGACAGCGAGCAGTACTTC. Its translation: CASSPRTGDSEQYF.

This chain joins TRBV6-5 and TRBJ2-1; D ambiguous. The germline V gene encodes CDR1 MNHEY and CDR2 SVGAGI. There are 11 residues in the CDR3. Trimming removed 2 bases from V and 7 bases from J, with 3 bases in between. This chain's CDR3 is CASSYLNEQFF. The CDR3 DNA sequence: TGTGCCAGCAGTTACCTAAATGAGCAGTTCTTC.

The CDR3 nucleotides are TGTGCCGTCGGGGTGGCGGCTAGCACAGATACGCAGTATTTT. Translated: CAVGVAASTDTQYF. V is TRBV10-3 and J is TRBJ2-3; D might be TRBD2 (5 bases). In germline, CDR1 is ENHRY, CDR2 SYGVKD. Trimming cost V 11 bases and J 0 bases, with 15 bases left between them. The CDR3 length is 14 residues.

A single count supports this clone. The chain employs TRBV27 and TRBJ1-1, with TRBD1 matching 7 bases. Per germline, CDR1 MNHEY and CDR2 SMNVEV (reference sequence). Trimming at V came to 0 bases and at J to 5 bases, leaving 3 bases not matched to a gene. The CDR3 length is 14 residues. CDR3 region: CASSLSGGATEAFF. Written as DNA, the CDR3 is TGTGCCAGCAGTTTATCAGGGGGCGCGACTGAAGCTTTCTTT.

This chain joins TRBV3-1 (or the pseudogene TRBV3-2) and TRBJ2-7; D unresolved. Germline CDR1 and CDR2: LGHDT and YNNKEL (reference sequence). This CDR3 has 14 residues. The V end was cut by 3 bases, the J end by 3 bases, with 12 bases between. The CDR3 nucleotides are TGTGCCAGCAGCCATGGTCTAGGATTCTACGAGCAGTACTTC. Translated: CASSHGLGFYEQYF.

The V and J genes are TRBV3-1 (or the pseudogene TRBV3-2) and TRBJ2-7; TRBD2 agrees at 9 bases. There are 13 residues in the CDR3. Germline CDR1 reads LGHDT; CDR2 reads YNNKEL (reference sequence). Trimming removed 4 bases from V and 5 bases from J; junction bases left unmatched: 3. The CDR3 DNA reads as TGTGCCAGCAGCCTAGCGGGAGTCGACGAGCAGTACTTC. It is translated as CASSLAGVDEQYF.

The gene calls are TRBV20-1 and TRBJ2-7; 9 nucleotides match TRBD2. The V and J ends lost 4 bases and 9 bases, in that order; junction bases with no gene match: 4. The CDR3 consists of 11 residues. Germline loops: CDR1 DFQATT, CDR2 SNEGSKA (reference sequence). The CDR3 is CSAIAGERQYF. The DNA for the CDR3 is TGCAGTGCTATAGCGGGAGAAAGGCAGTACTTC.

The J gene is TRBJ2-7, the V gene TRBV27, with D maybe TRBD1 (6 bases). The CDR3 runs to 13 residues. CDR1 is MNHEY, CDR2 SMNVEV, per germline (reference sequence). Trimming left V 4 bases short and J 6 bases short, with 13 bases between. In DNA form, the CDR3 reads TGTGCCAGCAGTTCCAGCAGGGGAAGCGAGCAGTACTTC. Protein product: CASSSSRGSEQYF.

The chain is built from TRBV3-1 (or the pseudogene TRBV3-2) and TRBJ2-3; 8 nucleotides line up with TRBD1. The CDR3 is 15 residues long. With V trimmed by 6 bases and J by 1 base, 6 bases remained unmatched. Per germline, CDR1 LGHDT and CDR2 YNNKEL (reference sequence). In DNA, the CDR3 is TGTGCCAGCAGGTGGACAGGGTCCGGCACAGATACGCAGTATTTT. Its protein product is CASRWTGSGTDTQYF.

The rearrangement joins TRBV4-3 to TRBJ1-5, with a possible D match to TRBD1 (6 bases). Germline V CDR1 and CDR2: LGHNA, YSLEER. The V end was cut by 0 bases, the J end by 6 bases, with 12 bases between. The CDR3 totals 15 residues. CDR3 sequence (DNA): TGCGCCAGCAGCCAAGATAATGGGGGCAGTCAGCCCCAGCATTTT. The encoded protein is CASSQDNGGSQPQHF.

This chain connects TRBV5-4 to TRBJ2-3, with D possibly TRBD1 on 5 matching bases. The CDR3 runs 12 residues. Germline-derived CDR1 and CDR2 are SGHNT and YYREEE (reference sequence). Trimming cost V 4 bases and J 5 bases, with 8 bases left between them. CDR3 loop: CASSRQLDTQYF. The CDR3 DNA is TGTGCCAGCAGCCGACAGTTAGATACGCAGTATTTT.

The chain links TRBV4-2 to TRBJ1-2; D unclear. Germline-derived CDR1 and CDR2 are LGHNA and YNFKEQ. Trimming took off 2 bases at V and 2 bases at J, with 12 bases between the two ends. The CDR3 loop spans 15 amino acids. The CDR3 protein is CASSQIIADNYGYTF. CDR3 in DNA: TGTGCCAGCAGCCAAATAATAGCAGACAACTATGGCTACACCTTC.

V and J are TRBV29-1 and TRBJ2-5; 7 bases match TRBD1. The CDR3 is 12 residues long. Trimming removed 4 bases from V and 3 bases from J; junction bases left unmatched: 2. CDR1 is SQVTM and CDR2 is ANQGSEA in the germline V gene. CDR3 sequence (DNA): TGCAGCGTTGCCGGGACAGAAGAGACCCAGTACTTC. This gives the protein CSVAGTEETQYF.

The chain employs TRBV5-1 and TRBJ2-7; D unresolved. The V end was cut by 0 bases, the J end by 2 bases, with 12 bases between. The CDR3 extends over 15 amino acids. Germline CDR1 is SGHRS and CDR2 is YFSETQ. The CDR3 DNA reads as TGCGCCAGCAGCTTGGGCCAAACTACTACCTACGAGCAGTACTTC. This translates into CASSLGQTTTYEQYF.

V gene TRBV1 combines with J gene TRBJ1-1; the listed D gene, TRBD1, was not tested against the DNA. TRBV1 corresponds to a pseudogene. The CDR3 runs 12 residues. CDR3 DNA sequence: TGCACCAGCAGCCGGGCAGGTACAGAAGCTTTCTTT. It specifies CTSSRAGTEAFF.

V usage is TRBV6-2 or TRBV6-3 and J usage is TRBJ2-7; 7 positions agree with TRBD1. This CDR3 spans 14 amino acids. V was clipped by 0 bases and J by 6 bases; unmatched bases: 5. Looked up from germline, CDR1 is MNHEY and CDR2 is SVGEGT. The CDR3 reads CASSYSTGLGEQYF. The CDR3 region has the DNA TGTGCCAGCAGTTACTCGACAGGGTTGGGCGAGCAGTACTTC.

The chain is built from TRBV28 and TRBJ1-5; no reliable D call. The germline V gene encodes CDR1 MDHEN and CDR2 SYDVKM. V lost 6 bases and J lost 4, with 10 bases in between. The CDR3 totals 13 residues. The CDR3 bases are TGTGCCAGCAGAACTTCGGGGAATCAGCCCCAGCATTTT. It translates to CASRTSGNQPQHF.

V is TRBV4-3 and J is TRBJ2-7, with no clear D. The V end lost 0 bases, the J end lost 4 bases, and 13 bases lay between the germline ends. The length of the CDR3 is 15 residues. The germline V gene has CDR1 LGHNA and CDR2 YSLEER. The CDR3 is CASSQDEATRYEQYF. As DNA, the CDR3 is TGCGCCAGCAGCCAAGATGAAGCGACCCGATACGAGCAGTACTTC.

The CDR3 loop is CASSPRSPEGYTF. In nucleotides, the CDR3 is TGTGCCAGCAGCCCGAGGAGCCCAGAAGGCTACACCTTC. The chain combines TRBV5-6 with TRBJ1-2; D uncertain. The germline CDR1 and CDR2 sequences are SGHDT and YYEEEE. The CDR3 has 13 amino acids. The germline V and J ends were trimmed by 4 bases and 8 bases, with 15 bases remaining between them.

CDR3 bases: TGTGCCAGCAGTGAGCAGGGCGGAATGCAGTTCTTC. This codes for CASSEQGGMQFF. The rearrangement joins TRBV2 to TRBJ2-1; D may be TRBD1 (5 bases). Deletions cut 3 bases from V and 12 bases from J, with 12 bases between. There are 12 residues in the CDR3. Germline CDR1 reads SNHLY; CDR2 reads FYNNEI.

The chain combines TRBV7-2 with TRBJ1-6; D is unresolved. V lost 0 bases, J lost 6 bases, and 6 bases lay in between. The CDR3 spans 14 residues. Germline V gene data show CDR1 as SGHTA and CDR2 as FQGNSA. CDR3 sequence (DNA): TGTGCCAGCAGCTTAGCGGGCTCTAATTCACCCCTCCACTTT. Translated: CASSLAGSNSPLHF.

A word on this clone: This same CDR3 is encoded by further DNA sequences in the sample. CDR3: CASSLGSGTDTQYF. The DNA for the CDR3 is TGTGCCAGCAGCTTAGGGAGTGGAACAGATACGCAGTATTTT. The J gene is TRBJ2-3, the V gene TRBV11-2; D ambiguous. CDR1 and CDR2 from the germline V gene are SGHAT and FQNNGV. The CDR3 spans 14 residues. V dropped 1 base and J dropped 3 bases, with 8 bases sitting between them.

The chain combines TRBV9 with TRBJ2-1, with TRBD2 matching over 11 bases. After removal of 4 bases from V and 2 bases from J, the junction contained 5 bases not matched to a gene. Germline CDR1 is SGDLS and CDR2 is YYNGEE. This CDR3 comprises 16 residues. The CDR3 reads CASSFTSGGTYNEQFF. The CDR3 DNA reads TGTGCCAGCAGCTTCACTAGCGGGGGTACCTACAATGAGCAGTTCTTC.

J is TRBJ1-4 and V is TRBV6-5; TRBD1 agrees at 7 bases. Unmatched junction bases numbered 8, after V lost 6 bases and J lost 7 bases. CDR1 is MNHEY, CDR2 SVGAGI, per germline. The CDR3 loop spans 14 amino acids. The CDR3: CASRPIQGFEKLFF. The CDR3 DNA reads as TGTGCCAGCAGGCCGATACAGGGGTTTGAAAAACTGTTTTTT.

V usage is TRBV2 and J usage is TRBJ2-5; possible D gene TRBD2, 6 bases. Germline V gives CDR1 SNHLY, CDR2 FYNNEI. Trimming stripped 0 bases from V and 5 bases from J, with 10 bases between. The CDR3 totals 14 residues. The CDR3 spells CASSEAGRGETQYF. The DNA of the CDR3 is TGTGCCAGCAGTGAAGCGGGGCGGGGTGAGACCCAGTACTTC.

The chain links TRBV5-4 to TRBJ1-2; D might be TRBD1 (6 bases). Germline assignment: CDR1 SGHNT and CDR2 YYREEE (reference sequence). The CDR3 is 14 residues long. The V end lost 3 bases, the J end lost 8 bases, and 17 bases lay between the germline ends. This chain's CDR3 is CASSYNQGPLGYTF. DNA of the CDR3: TGTGCCAGCAGCTACAATCAGGGGCCTCTGGGCTACACCTTC.

This clone has a count of ten or more. Other DNA sequences in this sample translate to the same CDR3. The chain employs TRBV20-1 and TRBJ1-1; D is possibly TRBD1 (6 bases). Looked up from germline, CDR1 is DFQATT and CDR2 is SNEGSKA (reference sequence). V lost 3 bases to trimming and J lost 2 bases, with 13 bases between them. This CDR3 comprises 14 residues. CDR3 nucleotides: TGCAGTGCTAGTGGCCGACAGGCAAACACTGAAGCTTTCTTT. It is translated as CSASGRQANTEAFF.

In this sample, this clone turned up once. This chain connects TRBV7-9 to TRBJ2-3; D gene uncertain. This CDR3 region has 11 residues. With 5 bases removed from V and 2 bases from J, the gap between germline ends came to 2 bases. From germline, CDR1 is SEHNR and CDR2 FQNEAQ (reference sequence). In DNA form, the CDR3 reads TGTGCCAGCAGCCTCACAGATACGCAGTATTTT. Encoded protein: CASSLTDTQYF.

The CDR3 loop reads CASRPSGGYEKLFF. The CDR3 DNA follows: TGTGCCAGCAGGCCATCAGGGGGGTATGAAAAACTGTTTTTT. The chain joins TRBV7-8 to TRBJ1-4; TRBD1 aligns across 7 bases. The CDR3 runs 14 residues. Germline V gene lookup returns CDR1 SGHVS and CDR2 FQNEAQ. V was pared by 6 bases and J by 6 bases, with 7 bases of the junction left unmatched.

The chain has TRBV28 and TRBJ1-6; D call uncertain. With 3 bases removed from V and 10 bases from J, the gap between germline ends came to 13 bases. Per the germline V gene, CDR1 is MDHEN and CDR2 is SYDVKM. The CDR3 totals 14 residues. CDR3: CASSLTEKYSPLHF. The CDR3 nucleotides read TGTGCCAGCAGTTTGACTGAAAAGTACTCACCCCTCCACTTT.